This passage covers 27 T cell receptor beta chains from one sample sequenced in a study of shared clonotypes between healthy human individuals. The data were produced by immunoSEQ multiplex PCR, yet TCRdb's version contains in-frame clones alone and is incomplete. Of about 1,500,000 clones detected, roughly 97% appear once; the ten largest clones hold more than 0.9%. Sequenced: naive CD4+ T cells sorted from blood. The subset here: CD45RA+ positively selected. Receptors originate from a man younger than 45 in good health.

This chain uses TRBV10-3 with TRBJ2-6; D is possibly TRBD2 (5 bases). Germline-derived CDR1 and CDR2 are ENHRY and SYGVKD. This CDR3 is built from 17 residues. The V end lost 3 bases, the J end lost 0 bases, and 12 bases lay between the germline ends. The CDR3 sequence: CAISEQTGNSGANVLTF. CDR3 nucleotides: TGTGCCATCAGTGAACAAACGGGGAACTCTGGGGCCAACGTCCTGACTTTC.

V and J are TRBV18 and TRBJ2-7, with D possibly being TRBD1 or TRBD2 (5 bases each). Trimming removed 4 bases from V and 3 bases from J, with 16 bases in between. The CDR3 is made up of 15 amino acids. CDR1 is KGHSH and CDR2 is LQKENI in the germline V gene. CDR3 in amino acids: CASSLEGQGIYEQYF. The CDR3 bases are TGTGCCAGCTCACTAGAGGGGCAGGGCATCTACGAGCAGTACTTC.

The chain joins TRBV5-5 to TRBJ2-1; D not certain. Trimming pared 1 base from V and 5 bases from J, leaving 10 bases between. In germline, CDR1 is SGHKS, CDR2 YYEKEE (reference sequence). The CDR3 spans 14 residues. The chain's CDR3 is CASSLIYGDNEQFF. CDR3 sequence (DNA): TGTGCCAGCAGCTTGATCTATGGGGACAATGAGCAGTTCTTC.

The gene calls are TRBV18 and TRBJ1-3, with a tentative D call TRBD1 (6 bases). CDR1 is KGHSH and CDR2 is LQKENI in the germline V gene. The CDR3 loop spans 16 amino acids. V lost 2 bases and J 0 bases, leaving 11 bases between the germline ends. CDR3 sequence (DNA): TGTGCCAGCTCACCAAAACAGGGCAACTCTGGAAACACCATATATTTT. Its protein is CASSPKQGNSGNTIYF.

The chain couples TRBV10-3 to TRBJ2-7, with 8 bases matching TRBD2. J was trimmed by 4 bases and V by 2 bases; bases with no gene match: 28. Germline CDR1 ENHRY, CDR2 SYGVKD. The CDR3 consists of 22 residues. The CDR3 bases are TGTGCCATCAGTGAGCCATACCCCGGGACTAGTAAAGCATACGATAGAATGTACGAGCAGTACTTC. Amino acids: CAISEPYPGTSKAYDRMYEQYF.

V usage is TRBV18 and J usage is TRBJ1-4; possible D gene TRBD1, 6 bases. The germline V gene encodes CDR1 KGHSH and CDR2 LQKENI. This CDR3 contains 15 residues. Trimming stripped 1 base from V and 3 bases from J, with 9 bases between. As DNA, the CDR3 is TGTGCCAGCTCACCACAGCAGGGGTCTAATGAAAAACTGTTTTTT. Protein product: CASSPQQGSNEKLFF.

The chain recombines TRBV6-1 with TRBJ1-3; D call uncertain. Germline V gene sequence: CDR1 MNHNS, CDR2 SASEGT. Trimming left V 0 bases short and J 8 bases short, with 8 bases between. This CDR3 has 13 amino acids. CDR3 region: CASSEALRDTIYF. CDR3 DNA: TGTGCCAGCAGTGAAGCTCTGCGGGACACCATATATTTT.

J is TRBJ2-7 and V is TRBV6-5; D gene uncertain. Between the trimmed V and J ends, which lost 0 bases and 5 bases, there was a span of 11 bases. Per germline, CDR1 MNHEY and CDR2 SVGAGI. The CDR3 has 14 amino acids. The CDR3: CASSYSPSRNEQYF. The DNA of the CDR3 is TGTGCCAGCAGTTACTCACCCTCCCGAAACGAGCAGTACTTC.

DNA of the CDR3: TGCGCCAGCAGCTTGGACATTTTAACTGAAAAACTGTTTTTT. Translated, it gives CASSLDILTEKLFF. This chain uses TRBV5-1 with TRBJ1-4; D remains unclear. This CDR3 has 14 residues. CDR1 is SGHRS and CDR2 is YFSETQ in the germline V gene. V lost 0 bases to trimming and J lost 7 bases, with 10 bases between them.

The V gene is TRBV7-3, the J gene TRBJ2-7; D tentatively reads TRBD1 or TRBD2 (6 bases each). V was trimmed by 2 bases and J by 12 bases, leaving 20 bases between them. This CDR3 spans 14 amino acids. The V gene's germline CDR1 is SGHTA and CDR2 FQGTGA. In nucleotides, the CDR3 is TGTGCCAGCAGCTTACGGCTCGGAGGGGGACTGCTGTACTTC. This codes for CASSLRLGGGLLYF.

CDR3: CASSLVAGGLALEQYF. The CDR3 nucleotides are TGTGCCAGCAGCTTAGTAGCAGGGGGACTAGCTCTCGAGCAGTACTTC. The V gene is TRBV7-2, the J gene TRBJ2-7, with 9 positions matching TRBD2. After removal of 1 base from V and 6 bases from J, the junction contained 10 bases not matched to a gene. From germline, CDR1 is SGHTA and CDR2 FQGNSA. This CDR3 has 16 residues. The full variable domain, its missing parts supplied by reference TRBV7-2 and TRBJ2-7, is GAGVSQSPSNKVTEKGKDVELRCDPISGHTALYWYRQSLGQGLEFLIYFQGNSAPDKSGLPSDRFSAERTGGSVSTLTIQRTQQEDSAVYLCASSLVAGGLALEQYFGPGTRLTVT.

The chain links TRBV5-1 to TRBJ1-4; D possibly corresponds to TRBD1 (6 bases). Germline V gene sequence: CDR1 SGHRS, CDR2 YFSETQ. V dropped 0 bases and J dropped 8 bases, with 17 bases sitting between them. There are 16 residues in the CDR3. This CDR3 is CASSLVVGARGEKLFF. The CDR3 bases are TGCGCCAGCAGCTTGGTAGTGGGGGCCCGTGGGGAAAAACTGTTTTTT.

The chain has TRBV4-2 and TRBJ2-7, with D tentatively TRBD1 or TRBD2 (5 bases each). CDR3 length equals 14 residues. V was trimmed by 1 base and J by 5 bases, leaving 12 bases between them. Germline loops: CDR1 LGHNA, CDR2 YNFKEQ. CDR3: CASSQGGTANEQYF. The DNA of the CDR3 is TGTGCCAGCAGCCAAGGGGGGACCGCTAACGAGCAGTACTTC.

This clone is a singleton in its sample. The chain uses TRBV15 and TRBJ2-3; 9 bases agree with TRBD1. The germline V gene encodes CDR1 LNHNV and CDR2 YYDKDF (reference sequence). V was pared by 8 bases and J by 5 bases, with 5 bases of the junction left unmatched. The CDR3 is made up of 13 amino acids. The CDR3 spells CATAQGAQDTQYF. DNA for the CDR3: TGTGCCACCGCACAGGGGGCTCAAGATACGCAGTATTTT. The whole variable domain, filled in from reference TRBV15 and TRBJ2-3, reads DAMVIQNPRYQVTQFGKPVTLSCSQTLNHNVMYWYQQKSSQAPKLLFHYYDKDFNNEADTPDNFQSRRPNTSFCFLDIRSPGLGDTAMYLCATAQGAQDTQYFGPGTRLTVL.

The J gene is TRBJ2-7, the V gene TRBV11-3, with a tentative D call TRBD1 (6 bases). V was cut by 3 bases and J by 1 base, with 7 bases left in between. The CDR3 covers 13 residues. CDR1 and CDR2 from the germline V gene are SGHNT and YENEEA. CDR3 nucleotide sequence: TGTGCCAGCAGCTTCGGACAGTCCTACGAGCAGTACTTC. This gives the protein CASSFGQSYEQYF. Using reference TRBV11-3 and TRBJ2-7 for the parts outside the CDR3, the full variable domain is EAGVVQSPRYKIIEKKQPVAFWCNPISGHNTLYWYLQNLGQGPELLIRYENEEAVDDSQLPKDRFSAERLKGVDSTLKIQPAELGDSAVYLCASSFGQSYEQYFGPGTRLTVT.

V usage is TRBV6-1 and J usage is TRBJ1-3, with TRBD1 matching over 9 bases. V trimming: 3 bases; J trimming: 4 bases; junction bases outside the gene matches: 10. Per germline, CDR1 MNHNS and CDR2 SASEGT. There are 17 residues in the CDR3. For the CDR3, the DNA is TGTGCCAGCAGTGAGGTAGCGTTGGGACAGGGCGGAAACACCATATATTTT. The encoded protein is CASSEVALGQGGNTIYF.

The V and J genes are TRBV29-1 and TRBJ2-7; D is uncertain. Germline loops: CDR1 SQVTM, CDR2 ANQGSEA. The ends were cut back, 7 bases at V and 0 bases at J, with 13 bases in the middle. The CDR3 totals 13 residues. CDR3 residues: CSAKFHSSYEQYF. In nucleotides, the CDR3 is TGCAGCGCCAAGTTCCACAGCTCCTACGAGCAGTACTTC.

V is TRBV5-4 and J is TRBJ2-2; 7 nucleotides line up with TRBD2. CDR1 and CDR2 (germline): SGHNT, YYREEE (reference sequence). The ends lost 4 bases at V and 6 bases at J; junction bases unmatched: 15. The CDR3 sequence is 17 residues long. The CDR3: CASSQGLAGAFAGELFF. The CDR3, as DNA: TGTGCCAGCAGCCAAGGACTCGCGGGAGCTTTCGCCGGGGAGCTGTTTTTT.

This clone was counted a single time. The gene calls are TRBV5-1 and TRBJ1-1, with D possibly matching TRBD1 (6 bases). The V end lost 1 base, the J end lost 0 bases, and 10 bases lay between the germline ends. This CDR3 is built from 15 residues. The germline CDR1 and CDR2 sequences are SGHRS and YFSETQ. CDR3 region: CASSLRGDMNTEAFF. The CDR3 nucleotides read TGCGCCAGCAGCTTGAGGGGGGACATGAACACTGAAGCTTTCTTT.

V is TRBV7-9 and J is TRBJ1-3; D not resolved. CDR3 length: 14 amino acids. Germline CDR1 and CDR2: SEHNR and FQNEAQ (reference sequence). V dropped 4 bases and J dropped 3 bases, with 10 bases sitting between them. DNA of the CDR3: TGTGCCAGCAGCTCACAGAGGAGTGGAAACACCATATATTTT. Its protein product is CASSSQRSGNTIYF. Full variable domain (remainder filled in from reference TRBV7-9 and TRBJ1-3): DTGVSQNPRHKITKRGQNVTFRCDPISEHNRLYWYRQTLGQGPEFLTYFQNEAQLEKSRLLSDRFSAERPKGSFSTLEIQRTEQGDSAMYLCASSSQRSGNTIYFGEGSWLTVV.

The chain uses TRBV6-5 and TRBJ1-1; the D is unclear. CDR1 and CDR2 (germline): MNHEY, SVGAGI. Trimming cost V 3 bases and J 1 base, with 15 bases left between them. This CDR3 contains 16 residues. The CDR3, as DNA: TGTGCCAGCAGTTATAGTGGGGTAGGGTGGAACACTGAAGCTTTCTTT. Translating it yields CASSYSGVGWNTEAFF.

The V gene is TRBV15, the J gene TRBJ2-7; 7 positions match TRBD2. The CDR3 runs 17 residues. Trimming removed 1 base from V and 1 base from J; junction bases left unmatched: 10. The germline CDR1 and CDR2 sequences are LNHNV and YYDKDF (reference sequence). CDR3 DNA sequence: TGTGCCACCAGCAGAGTAGGAGTAGCGGGTTATTCCTACGAGCAGTACTTC. Its protein product is CATSRVGVAGYSYEQYF.

V and J are TRBV11-2 and TRBJ2-3; 11 bases are shared with TRBD2. The CDR3 has 16 residues. Germline loops: CDR1 SGHAT, CDR2 FQNNGV. With 3 bases clipped from V and 2 bases from J, the junction kept 4 bases outside the gene matches. The chain's CDR3 is CASSFRLAGFTDTQYF. Written as DNA, the CDR3 is TGTGCCAGCAGCTTCCGACTAGCGGGATTCACAGATACGCAGTATTTT.

V usage is TRBV21-1 and J usage is TRBJ1-4. TRBV21-1 is tagged as a pseudogene. CDR3 length: 18 amino acids. The CDR3 sequence is CASSKDGSGRATNEKLFF. The CDR3 DNA sequence: TGTGCCAGCAGCAAAGATGGGTCAGGGAGAGCAACTAATGAAAAACTGTTTTTT.

This clone came up once. This sequence joins TRBV12-1 and TRBJ2-6. TRBV12-1 counts as a pseudogene. CDR3 length equals 15 residues. As DNA, the CDR3 is TGTGCCAGCAGCTGTAGGTACTCTGGGGCCAACGTCCTGACTTTC. It yields the protein CASSCRYSGANVLTF.

V and J are TRBV7-9 and TRBJ2-7; D gene ambiguous. The germline V and J ends were trimmed by 6 bases and 2 bases, with 11 bases remaining between them. This CDR3 is 13 amino acids long. Germline assignment: CDR1 SEHNR and CDR2 FQNEAQ (reference sequence). CDR3 in DNA: TGTGCCAGCAGTCCCACGCTAGCCTACGAGCAGTACTTC. Its protein is CASSPTLAYEQYF.

The V and J genes are TRBV28 and TRBJ1-3, with D possibly being TRBD1 (5 bases). Germline V gene data show CDR1 as MDHEN and CDR2 as SYDVKM. The CDR3 sequence is 13 residues long. Trimming took 6 bases from V and 7 from J, leaving 13 bases between them. CDR3 sequence reads: CASSPTGFNTIYF. The CDR3 bases are TGTGCCAGCAGCCCAACAGGATTTAACACCATATATTTT.